This is a list of T cell receptor beta chains from one sample in a study of CD8 T cells in ankylosing spondylitis. TCRdb recomputed calls from the 5' RACE reads with MiXCR, one row per CDR3 protein. The repertoire holds 500,000 to 550,000 distinct CDR3 sequences, with roughly 13% as singletons. Input material: blood, either unsorted or a sorted T cell fraction (not recorded which). All receptors derive from a male donor with ankylosing spondylitis. Both conserved end residues are part of each CDR3.

CDR3 protein	V gene	J gene
CSARRREGLYEQYF	TRBV20-1	TRBJ2-7
CSVVPREGFEQYF	TRBV29-1	TRBJ2-7
CAIRGTQGLAWEQYF	TRBV7-9	TRBJ2-7
CASSLEGGHQETQYF	TRBV7-9	TRBJ2-5
CASSLYGRADTGELFF	TRBV5-1	TRBJ2-2
CSARDGRPENTGELFF	TRBV20-1	TRBJ2-2
CSVVVESGAWYEQYF	TRBV29-1	TRBJ2-7
CASSEPPGLAGTLAKNIQYF	TRBV18	TRBJ2-4
CASSLRTVDGYTF	TRBV2	TRBJ1-2
CSARGVGGELFF	TRBV20-1	TRBJ2-2
CASILAGGSQRYNEQFF	TRBV5-6	TRBJ2-1
CASSLSGNIQYF	TRBV12-3/TRBV12-4	TRBJ2-4
CASSSEDRNTEAFF	TRBV5-4	TRBJ1-1
CASSYTGEGKQPQHF	TRBV6-5	TRBJ1-5
CASRELNTGELFF	TRBV6-1	TRBJ2-2
CASSKLSTGSTEAFF	TRBV25-1	TRBJ1-1
CASIGLNSYNEQFF	TRBV2	TRBJ2-1
CASSLELQNYGYTF	TRBV5-1	TRBJ1-2
CASSPDEIQPQHF	TRBV12-3/TRBV12-4	TRBJ1-5
CASTLTQGDSYF	TRBV28	TRBJ2-7
CASHRRGSYNEQFF	TRBV27	TRBJ2-1
CASSLTTGRSLGEQFF	TRBV7-8	TRBJ2-1
CASSAQANTEAFF	TRBV7-9	TRBJ1-1
CASSPVEETQYF	TRBV18	TRBJ2-5
CASTPAGEETQYF	TRBV19	TRBJ2-5
CASTRQDPSTDTQYF	TRBV5-1	TRBJ2-3
CSVGEENDYGYTF	TRBV29-1	TRBJ1-2
CASSPSGIETQYF	TRBV7-9	TRBJ2-5
CASSPTGPRKATQYF	TRBV18	TRBJ2-5
CASSLPIAINTGELFF	TRBV12-3/TRBV12-4	TRBJ2-2
CASSWGLAKNYEQYF	TRBV5-1	TRBJ2-7
CATSDQRTGAGNEQFF	TRBV24-1	TRBJ2-1
CASSVGQGGTGELFF	TRBV9	TRBJ2-2
CAWSVGQGINEQFF	TRBV30	TRBJ2-1
CSASALVSYNEQFF	TRBV20-1	TRBJ2-1
CASSRGLAGYEQYF	TRBV7-2	TRBJ2-7
CATSRRVDRDNEQFF	TRBV15	TRBJ2-1
CASSSKGPEITFF	TRBV6-2/TRBV6-3	TRBJ1-1
CASSEKGQQNTGELFF	TRBV6-1	TRBJ2-2
CAWSPGTSGIYTGELFF	TRBV30	TRBJ2-2
CASSWVQGPPSAGELFF	TRBV5-1	TRBJ2-2
CASSGQDYGYTF	TRBV25-1	TRBJ1-2
CASSEDRGILTKQYF	TRBV6-1	TRBJ2-7
CASSYRGGDTEAFF	TRBV6-5	TRBJ1-1
CASSLDLGQPQHF	TRBV7-2	TRBJ1-5
CSARDRRTGGNVEAFF	TRBV20-1	TRBJ1-1
CAISTAKGNEQFF	TRBV10-3	TRBJ2-1
CASTGSGSRYQETQYF	TRBV19	TRBJ2-5
CASTIGTGDALTF	TRBV12-3/TRBV12-4	TRBJ1-2
CASRGKAGNEQFF	TRBV6-2/TRBV6-3	TRBJ2-1
CASSLDSGIYNEQFF	TRBV5-1	TRBJ2-1
CASSPIRDRANSPLHF	TRBV2	TRBJ1-6